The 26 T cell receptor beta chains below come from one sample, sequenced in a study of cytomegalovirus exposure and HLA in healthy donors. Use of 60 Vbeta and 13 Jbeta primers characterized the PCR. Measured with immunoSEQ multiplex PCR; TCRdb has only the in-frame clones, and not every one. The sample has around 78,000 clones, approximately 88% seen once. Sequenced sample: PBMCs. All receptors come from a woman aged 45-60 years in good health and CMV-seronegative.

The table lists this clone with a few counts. The CDR3 loop reads CATYVDGYTF. CDR3 DNA sequence: TGTGCCACCTATGTGGATGGCTACACCTTC. The chain carries TRBV6-6 and TRBJ1-2; no reliable D call. The V gene's germline CDR1 is MNHNY and CDR2 SVGAGI (reference sequence). This CDR3 has 10 residues. Trimming took 10 bases from V and 6 from J, leaving 9 bases between them.

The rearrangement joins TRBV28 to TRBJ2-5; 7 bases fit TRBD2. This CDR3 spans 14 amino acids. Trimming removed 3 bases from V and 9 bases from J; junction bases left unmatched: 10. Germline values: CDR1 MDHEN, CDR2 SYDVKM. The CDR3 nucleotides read TGTGCCAGCAGTTTTCATGGGGACTATGGGGCCCAGTACTTC. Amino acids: CASSFHGDYGAQYF.

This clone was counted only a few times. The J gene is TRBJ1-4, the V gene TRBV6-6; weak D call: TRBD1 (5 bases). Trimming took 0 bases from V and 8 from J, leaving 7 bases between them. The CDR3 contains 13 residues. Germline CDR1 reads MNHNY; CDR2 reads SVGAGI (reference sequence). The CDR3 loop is CASSYSRTEKLFF. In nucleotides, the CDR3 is TGTGCCAGCAGTTACTCCAGGACAGAAAAACTGTTTTTT.

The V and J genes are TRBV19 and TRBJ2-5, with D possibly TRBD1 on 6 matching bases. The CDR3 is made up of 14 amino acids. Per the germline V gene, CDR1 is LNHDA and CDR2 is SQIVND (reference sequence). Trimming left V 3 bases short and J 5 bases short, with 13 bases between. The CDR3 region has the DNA TGTGCCAGTAGTATCCACAGGGTCGGGGAGACCCAGTACTTC. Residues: CASSIHRVGETQYF.

The CDR3 protein is CASGGQSHYEQYV. The CDR3 DNA reads as TGTGCCAGCGGAGGACAGAGCCATTACGAGCAGTACGTC. The V call is TRBV2, the J call TRBJ2-7, with a possible D match to TRBD1 (6 bases). The V gene's germline CDR1 is SNHLY and CDR2 FYNNEI. The V and J ends lost 8 bases and 4 bases respectively, with 15 bases between them. The CDR3 runs 13 residues.

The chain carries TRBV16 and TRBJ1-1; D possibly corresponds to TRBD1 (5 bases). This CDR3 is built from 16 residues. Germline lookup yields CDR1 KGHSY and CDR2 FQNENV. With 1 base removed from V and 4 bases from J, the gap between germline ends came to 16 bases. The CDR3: CASSQFPGGEGTEAFF. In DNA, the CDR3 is TGTGCCAGCAGCCAATTCCCCGGGGGGGAAGGCACTGAAGCTTTCTTT.

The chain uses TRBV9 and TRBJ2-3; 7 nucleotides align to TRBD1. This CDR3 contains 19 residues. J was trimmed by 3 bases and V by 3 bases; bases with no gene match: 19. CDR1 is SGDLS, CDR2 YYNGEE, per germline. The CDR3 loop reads CASSGARGTANLLTDTQYF. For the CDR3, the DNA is TGTGCCAGCAGCGGGGCCCGAGGGACAGCTAACCTATTGACAGATACGCAGTATTTT.

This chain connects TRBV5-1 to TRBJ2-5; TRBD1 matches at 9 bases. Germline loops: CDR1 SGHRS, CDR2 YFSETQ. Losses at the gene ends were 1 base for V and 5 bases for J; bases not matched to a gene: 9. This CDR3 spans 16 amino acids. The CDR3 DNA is TGCGCCAGCAGCTTGAGTACAGGGGGCCTTGGGGAGACCCAGTACTTC. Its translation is CASSLSTGGLGETQYF.

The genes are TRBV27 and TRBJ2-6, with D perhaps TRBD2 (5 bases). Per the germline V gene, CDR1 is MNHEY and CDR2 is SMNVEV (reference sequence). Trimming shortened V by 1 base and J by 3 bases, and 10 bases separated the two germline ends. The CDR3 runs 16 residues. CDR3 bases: TGTGCCAGCAGTTTATTGCTAGCTAGTGGGGCCAACGTCCTGACTTTC. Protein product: CASSLLLASGANVLTF.

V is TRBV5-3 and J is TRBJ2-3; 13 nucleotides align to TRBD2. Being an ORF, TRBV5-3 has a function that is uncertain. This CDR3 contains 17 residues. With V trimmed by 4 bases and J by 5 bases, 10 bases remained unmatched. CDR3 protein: CARSLSGLAGEEDTQYF. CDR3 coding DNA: TGTGCCAGAAGCCTCTCCGGACTAGCGGGAGAGGAAGATACGCAGTATTTT.

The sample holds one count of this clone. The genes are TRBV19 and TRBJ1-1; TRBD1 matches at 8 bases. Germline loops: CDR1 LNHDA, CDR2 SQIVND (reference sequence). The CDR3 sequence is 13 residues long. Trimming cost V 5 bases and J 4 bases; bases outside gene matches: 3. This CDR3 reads CASSPDRGTEAFF. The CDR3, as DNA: TGTGCCAGTAGTCCCGACAGGGGCACTGAAGCTTTCTTT. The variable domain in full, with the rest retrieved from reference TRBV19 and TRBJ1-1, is DGGITQSPKYLFRKEGQNVTLSCEQNLNHDAMYWYRQDPGQGLRLIYYSQIVNDFQKGDIAEGYSVSREKKESFPLTVTSAQKNPTAFYLCASSPDRGTEAFFGQGTRLTVV.

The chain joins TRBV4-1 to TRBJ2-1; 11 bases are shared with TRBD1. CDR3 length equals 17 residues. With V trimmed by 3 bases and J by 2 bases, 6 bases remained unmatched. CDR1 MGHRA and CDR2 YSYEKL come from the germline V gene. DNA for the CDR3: TGCGCCAGCAGCCACGGACAGGGGGCGCGGGCCTACAATGAGCAGTTCTTC. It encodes CASSHGQGARAYNEQFF.

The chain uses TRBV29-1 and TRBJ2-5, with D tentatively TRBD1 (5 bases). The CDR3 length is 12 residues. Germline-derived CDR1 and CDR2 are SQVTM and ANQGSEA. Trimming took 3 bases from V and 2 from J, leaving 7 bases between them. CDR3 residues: CSVEDKQETQYF. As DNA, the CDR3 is TGCAGCGTTGAGGACAAGCAAGAGACCCAGTACTTC.

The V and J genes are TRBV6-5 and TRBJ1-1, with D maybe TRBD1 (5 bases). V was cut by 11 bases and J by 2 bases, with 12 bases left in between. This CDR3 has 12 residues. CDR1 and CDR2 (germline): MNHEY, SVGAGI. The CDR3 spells CASGGGNTEAFF. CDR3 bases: TGTGCCTCCGGGGGGGGTAACACTGAAGCTTTCTTT.

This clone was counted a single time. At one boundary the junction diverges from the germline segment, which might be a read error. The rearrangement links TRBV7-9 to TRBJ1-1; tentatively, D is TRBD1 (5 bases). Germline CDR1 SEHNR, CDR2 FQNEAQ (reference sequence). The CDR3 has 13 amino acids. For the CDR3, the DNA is TGTGCCAGCACCTTATTGGGGGGCACTGAAGCTTTCTTT. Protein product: CASTLLGGTEAFF.

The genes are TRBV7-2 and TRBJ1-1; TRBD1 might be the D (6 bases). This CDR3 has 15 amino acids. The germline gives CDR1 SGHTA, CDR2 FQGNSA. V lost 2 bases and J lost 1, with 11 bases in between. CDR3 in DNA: TGTGCCAGCAGCTTATATTCAGGGGCGAACACTGAAGCTTTCTTT. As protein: CASSLYSGANTEAFF. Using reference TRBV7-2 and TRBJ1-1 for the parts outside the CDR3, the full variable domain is GAGVSQSPSNKVTEKGKDVELRCDPISGHTALYWYRQSLGQGLEFLIYFQGNSAPDKSGLPSDRFSAERTGGSVSTLTIQRTQQEDSAVYLCASSLYSGANTEAFFGQGTRLTVV.

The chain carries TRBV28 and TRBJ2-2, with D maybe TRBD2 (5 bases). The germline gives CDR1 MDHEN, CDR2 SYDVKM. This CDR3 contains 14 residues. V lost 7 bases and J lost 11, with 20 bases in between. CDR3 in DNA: TGTGCCAGCATCTCTTCCGGGGTAGGCTTAGAGCTGTTTTTT. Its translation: CASISSGVGLELFF.

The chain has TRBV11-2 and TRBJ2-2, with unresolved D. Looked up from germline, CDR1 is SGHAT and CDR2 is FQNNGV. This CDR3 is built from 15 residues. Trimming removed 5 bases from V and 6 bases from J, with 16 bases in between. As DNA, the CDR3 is TGTGCCAGCAGCCCCGTTGGAGTTAACGCCGGGGAGCTGTTTTTT. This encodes CASSPVGVNAGELFF.

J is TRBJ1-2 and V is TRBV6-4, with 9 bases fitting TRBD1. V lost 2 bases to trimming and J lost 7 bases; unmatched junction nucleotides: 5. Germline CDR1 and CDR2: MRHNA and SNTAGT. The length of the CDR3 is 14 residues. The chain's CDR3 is CASSDTGGGSGYTF. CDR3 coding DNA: TGTGCCAGCAGTGACACAGGGGGCGGGAGTGGCTACACCTTC.

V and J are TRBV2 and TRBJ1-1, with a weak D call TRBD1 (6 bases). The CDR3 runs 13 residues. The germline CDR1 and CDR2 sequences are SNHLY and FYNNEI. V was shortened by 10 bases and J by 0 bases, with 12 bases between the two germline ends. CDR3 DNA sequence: TGTGCCATGCAGGACAGAATGAACACTGAAGCTTTCTTT. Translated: CAMQDRMNTEAFF. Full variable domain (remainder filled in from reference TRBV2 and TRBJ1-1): EPEVTQTPSHQVTQMGQEVILRCVPISNHLYFYWYRQILGQKVEFLVSFYNNEISEKSEIFDDQFSVERPDGSNFTLKIRSTKLEDSAMYFCAMQDRMNTEAFFGQGTRLTVV.

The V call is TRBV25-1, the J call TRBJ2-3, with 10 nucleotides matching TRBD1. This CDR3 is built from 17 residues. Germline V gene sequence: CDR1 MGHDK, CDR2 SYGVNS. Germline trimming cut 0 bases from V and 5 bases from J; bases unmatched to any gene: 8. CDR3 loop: CASSEYGTGVRGDTQYF. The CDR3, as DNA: TGTGCCAGCAGTGAATATGGGACAGGGGTAAGGGGAGATACGCAGTATTTT. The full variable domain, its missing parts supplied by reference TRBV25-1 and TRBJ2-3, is EADIYQTPRYLVIGTGKKITLECSQTMGHDKMYWYQQDPGMELHLIHYSYGVNSTEKGDLSSESTVSRIRTEHFPLTLESARPSHTSQYLCASSEYGTGVRGDTQYFGPGTRLTVL.

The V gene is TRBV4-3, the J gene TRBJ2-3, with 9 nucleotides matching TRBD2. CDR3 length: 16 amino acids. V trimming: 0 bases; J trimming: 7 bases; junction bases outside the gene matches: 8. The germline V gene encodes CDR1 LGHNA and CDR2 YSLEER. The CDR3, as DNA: TGCGCCAGCAGCCAAGAGGCTAGCGGGGAGACATATACGCAGTATTTT. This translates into CASSQEASGETYTQYF.

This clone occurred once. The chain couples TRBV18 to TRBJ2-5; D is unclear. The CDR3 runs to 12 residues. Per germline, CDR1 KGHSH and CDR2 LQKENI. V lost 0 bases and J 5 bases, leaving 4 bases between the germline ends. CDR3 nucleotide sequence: TGTGCCAGCTCACCACCGGAGGAGACCCAGTACTTC. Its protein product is CASSPPEETQYF.

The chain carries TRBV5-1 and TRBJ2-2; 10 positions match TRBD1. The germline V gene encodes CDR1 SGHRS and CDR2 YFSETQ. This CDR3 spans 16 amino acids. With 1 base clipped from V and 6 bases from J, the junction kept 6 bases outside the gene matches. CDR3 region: CASSLQPGQGSGELFF. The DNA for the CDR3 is TGCGCCAGCAGCTTGCAACCGGGACAGGGGTCCGGGGAGCTGTTTTTT.

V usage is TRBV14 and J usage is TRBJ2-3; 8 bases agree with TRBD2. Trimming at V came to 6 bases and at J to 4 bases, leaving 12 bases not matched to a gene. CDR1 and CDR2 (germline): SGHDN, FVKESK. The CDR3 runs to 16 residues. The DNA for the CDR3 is TGTGCCAGCAGTCACACGGCGGGAGGCGGATCAGATACGCAGTATTTT. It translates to CASSHTAGGGSDTQYF. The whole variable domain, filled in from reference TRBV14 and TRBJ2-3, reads EAGVTQFPSHSVIEKGQTVTLRCDPISGHDNLYWYRRVMGKEIKFLLHFVKESKQDESGMPNNRFLAERTGGTYSTLKVQPAELEDSGVYFCASSHTAGGGSDTQYFGPGTRLTVL.

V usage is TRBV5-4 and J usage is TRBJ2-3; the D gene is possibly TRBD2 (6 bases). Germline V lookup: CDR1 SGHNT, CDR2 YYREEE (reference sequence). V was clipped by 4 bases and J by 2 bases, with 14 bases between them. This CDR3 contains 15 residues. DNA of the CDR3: TGTGCCAGCAGCCCTAGGAGGGAAGTCACAGATACGCAGTATTTT. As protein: CASSPRREVTDTQYF.